This TCR beta chain appears in the sequencing data of a study of T cell responses to AZD1222 COVID-19 vaccine. Study-level background: Pooled samples include second doses given at about 4 or 12 weeks.

Libraries were prepared by immunoSEQ multiplex PCR; TCRdb keeps only in-frame clonotypes and omits some of them. Among about 140,000 clones listed, under 95% were seen once. Study findings and constraints: Spike-specific TCR breadth and depth grew following two AZD1222 doses. Nearly half of spike-specific TCRs reportedly go after variant regions that carry no mutations. Spike-wide vaccine-associated CD4 TCRs dominated at 160-218 and 743-854.

J lost 6 bases, V lost 6 bases, and 11 bases had no gene match. Per the germline V gene, CDR1 is SNHLY and CDR2 is FYNNEI. The CDR3 is 16 amino acids. This clone was seen just once. Its antigen remains unknown. This chain links TRBV2 with TRBJ2-1; 10 bases are shared with TRBD1. The receptor's source is an adult in good health. The source material was peripheral blood, sampled on day 0 of AZD1222 vaccination. The CDR3 spells CASRPGTGAILNEQFF. The CDR3 DNA reads TGTGCCAGCAGACCCGGGACAGGGGCTATTCTCAATGAGCAGTTCTTC.